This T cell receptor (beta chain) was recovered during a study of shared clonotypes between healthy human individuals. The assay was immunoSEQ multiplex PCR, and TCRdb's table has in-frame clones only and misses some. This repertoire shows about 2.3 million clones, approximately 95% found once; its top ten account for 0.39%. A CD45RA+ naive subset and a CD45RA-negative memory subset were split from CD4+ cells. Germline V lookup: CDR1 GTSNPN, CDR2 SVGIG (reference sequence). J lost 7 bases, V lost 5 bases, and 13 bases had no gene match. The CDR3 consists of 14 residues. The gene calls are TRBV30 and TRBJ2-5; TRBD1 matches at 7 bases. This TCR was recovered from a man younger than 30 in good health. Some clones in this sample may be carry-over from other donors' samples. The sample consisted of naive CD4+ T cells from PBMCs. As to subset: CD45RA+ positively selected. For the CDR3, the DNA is TGTGCCTGGGACAGGGTTGGGCCCCAGGGGACCCAGTACTTC. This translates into CAWDRVGPQGTQYF.